The rows below give T cell receptor beta chains drawn from one sample of a study of a mutant IDH1 vaccine in newly diagnosed glioma. Their recognized antigens are unknown. Sequencing was performed with immunoSEQ multiplex PCR; in TCRdb, only in-frame clones are kept and a portion is missing. The profile shows about 69,000 clones, approximately 86% of them singletons. The sequencing used PBMCs, collected from a glioma patient whose treatment included an IDH1 peptide vaccine. The source is a man in his thirties or forties with glioma. Both conserved end residues are part of each CDR3. D genes are given only for firm matches. Clone size is not always given. Where it is, it says once, few, many or a class for expanded clones.

len	v_gene	d_gene	abundance	j_gene	CDR3nt	CDR3aa
14	TRBV19	NA	NA	TRBJ2-3	TGTGCCAGTAGTATAGGGGGAAACACAGATACGCAGTATTTT	CASSIGGNTDTQYF
16	TRBV19	TRBD1	few	TRBJ1-6	TGTGCCACAGGAAGACAGGGTGGGACGGCAGGTTCACCCCTCCACTTT	CATGRQGGTAGSPLHF
16	TRBV5-5	TRBD1	NA	TRBJ1-2	TGTGCCAGCAGCTTGCGGGGACAGGGGGCGCGGTATGGCTACACCTTC	CASSLRGQGARYGYTF
14	TRBV7-2	TRBD1	NA	TRBJ1-1	TGTGCCAGCAGCTTAGATATGGGGACAGCTGAAGCTTTCTTT	CASSLDMGTAEAFF
12	TRBV29-1	NA	NA	TRBJ2-5	TGCAGCGTTGTCAAGGGTTTCGAGACCCAGTACTTC	CSVVKGFETQYF
15	TRBV7-2	NA	NA	TRBJ1-3	TGTGCCAGCAGCTTATTCCAGGGTATGAGAAACACCATATATTTT	CASSLFQGMRNTIYF
13	TRBV19	NA	NA	TRBJ2-7	TGTGCCAGTAGTACGACTCGGGCCTACGAGCAGTACTTC	CASSTTRAYEQYF
15	TRBV28	TRBD2	NA	TRBJ2-7	TGTGCCAGCAGTTTAGGGACTAGCGGGATTGACGAGCAGTACTTC	CASSLGTSGIDEQYF
19	TRBV7-8	TRBD2	NA	TRBJ2-1	TGTGCCAGCAGCCCAACTCGTCTAGCGGGGGGGAAAAGGCACAATGAGCAGTTCTTC	CASSPTRLAGGKRHNEQFF
17	TRBV4-3	TRBD2	NA	TRBJ2-3	TGCGCCAGCAGCCCTACCCAGCGGGGGGATCTAGCAGATACGCAGTATTTT	CASSPTQRGDLADTQYF
15	TRBV23-1	NA	once	TRBJ2-1	TGCGCCAGCAGCTTCCGGGACAAAAGAGGGGATGAGCAGTTCTTC	CASSFRDKRGDEQFF
14	TRBV7-6	NA	many	TRBJ1-1	TGTGCCAGCAGCCCCGTAGGGGAGAGGACTGAAGCTTTCTTT	CASSPVGERTEAFF
18	TRBV5-1	TRBD2	NA	TRBJ2-4	TGCGCCAGCAGCTTGGGGCTAGCGGGAGGTGTAGCCAAAAACATTCAGTACTTC	CASSLGLAGGVAKNIQYF
14	TRBV18	NA	few	TRBJ1-1	TGTGCCAGCTCACCCTCCCCTGGGGGCACTGAAGCTTTCTTT	CASSPSPGGTEAFF
15	TRBV7-6	NA	once	TRBJ1-5	TGTGCCAGCAGCTTAGGGGACCGTAGCAATCAGCCCCAGCATTTT	CASSLGDRSNQPQHF
15	TRBV6-1	NA	NA	TRBJ1-5	TGTGCCAGCAGTGAAGCGAGTCAGGGGTTTTTAGCCCAGCATTTT	CASSEASQGFLAQHF
14	TRBV9	TRBD1	NA	TRBJ2-1	TGTGCCAGCAGCGTTGGGACAGGGGGCACTGAGCAGTTCTTC	CASSVGTGGTEQFF
11	TRBV20-1	NA	NA	TRBJ1-5	TGCAGTGTTCAGCCAAATCAGCCCCAGCATTTT	CSVQPNQPQHF
15	TRBV7-6	NA	NA	TRBJ1-4	TGTGCCAGCAGCTTGGCTCTCAGGGGAGATGAAAAACTGTTTTTT	CASSLALRGDEKLFF
13	TRBV28	NA	NA	TRBJ1-2	TGTGCCAGCAGCCCCCCCGGTTTCCGTGGCTACACCTTC	CASSPPGFRGYTF
13	TRBV27	NA	NA	TRBJ2-1	TGTGCCAGCAGCACACTAGGCTACAATGAGCAGTTCTTC	CASSTLGYNEQFF
14	TRBV19	TRBD1	NA	TRBJ2-7	TGTGCCAGTAGTCTCAGACAGGGCACCCACGAGCAGTACTTC	CASSLRQGTHEQYF
19	TRBV4-2	NA	NA	TRBJ2-5	TGTGCCAGCAGCCATAAGGGGGGAGGCGGGGAATACTTCCAAGAGACCCAGTACTTC	CASSHKGGGGEYFQETQYF
14	TRBV11-2	NA	NA	TRBJ2-3	TGTGCCAGCAGCTTGGGCTCGTTCACAGATACGCAGTATTTT	CASSLGSFTDTQYF
14	TRBV6-5	NA	NA	TRBJ1-6	TGTGCCAGCAGTTACCTGGAGGGGAATTCACCCCTCCACTTT	CASSYLEGNSPLHF